Presented here are 21 T cell receptor beta chains from one specimen sequenced in a study of T cells after yellow fever vaccination. MiXCR, run by TCRdb on the 5' RACE reads, gives a single entry per CDR3 protein. The sample lists about 260,000 distinct CDR3 sequences, about 5.2% occurring once. Sequencing was performed on CD4+ T cells sorted from PBMCs, taken on the day of the yellow fever booster vaccination. These receptors all come from a man younger than 35 who received the YFV17D yellow fever vaccine.

Many counts were recorded for this clonotype. The V call is TRBV5-6, the J call TRBJ2-3, with D unclear. Deletions cut 5 bases from V and 0 bases from J, with 13 bases between. The CDR3 contains 15 residues. Looked up from germline, CDR1 is SGHDT and CDR2 is YYEEEE. CDR3 nucleotide sequence: TGTGCCAGCAGGGCGACGCCTCCTAGCACAGATACGCAGTATTTT. Translated, it gives CASRATPPSTDTQYF.

V and J are TRBV30 and TRBJ2-3; no definite D call. Trimming pared 0 bases from V and 4 bases from J, leaving 8 bases between. The CDR3 length is 13 residues. Germline values: CDR1 GTSNPN, CDR2 SVGIG (reference sequence). The chain's CDR3 is CAWSVNGPDTQYF. The CDR3 coding sequence is TGTGCCTGGAGTGTAAACGGTCCAGATACGCAGTATTTT. The entire variable domain, with the rest obtained from reference TRBV30 and TRBJ2-3, is as follows: SQTIHQWPATLVQPVGSPLSLECTVEGTSNPNLYWYRQAAGRGLQLLFYSVGIGQISSEVPQNLSASRPQDRQFILSSKKLLLSDSGFYLCAWSVNGPDTQYFGPGTRLTVL.

This clonotype was observed a few times. This chain joins TRBV7-2 and TRBJ1-2, with 8 bases matching TRBD1. The ends lost 1 base at V and 6 bases at J; junction bases unmatched: 13. The CDR3 is 17 amino acids. Germline V gene sequence: CDR1 SGHTA, CDR2 FQGNSA. CDR3 coding DNA: TGTGCCAGCAGCTTAGTAGCGTCTCCCCAGGGGGCGGATGGCTACACCTTC. Amino acids: CASSLVASPQGADGYTF.

This clonotype appeared a few times. The rearrangement joins TRBV20-1 to TRBJ2-5; D might be TRBD1 or TRBD2, each matching 5 bases. Germline V CDR1 and CDR2: DFQATT, SNEGSKA (reference sequence). V dropped 2 bases and J dropped 2 bases, with 12 bases sitting between them. The CDR3 sequence is 14 residues long. For the CDR3, the DNA is TGCAGTGCTAGAACCGGGACGGAGCAAGAGACCCAGTACTTC. It translates to CSARTGTEQETQYF.

V is TRBV3-1 and J is TRBJ1-1; D unclear. V lost 0 bases, J lost 3 bases, and 11 bases lay in between. The CDR3 has 15 amino acids. Germline CDR1 and CDR2: LGHDT and YNNKEL (reference sequence). CDR3 sequence: CASSQDLGRDTEAFF. CDR3 coding DNA: TGTGCCAGCAGCCAAGATCTAGGAAGGGACACTGAAGCTTTCTTT.

The chain is built from TRBV27 and TRBJ1-1, with TRBD1 as a possible D gene (5 bases). This CDR3 has 12 amino acids. Trimming cost V 6 bases and J 3 bases, with 8 bases left between them. Germline CDR1 reads MNHEY; CDR2 reads SMNVEV (reference sequence). CDR3 in DNA: TGTGCCAGCAGGGGGCGGTACACTGAAGCTTTCTTT. Translation gives CASRGRYTEAFF.

The V call is TRBV5-5, the J call TRBJ1-1; a possible D gene is TRBD1 (6 bases). Trimming took off 4 bases at V and 10 bases at J, with 17 bases between the two ends. This CDR3 contains 13 residues. CDR1 is SGHKS and CDR2 is YYEKEE in the germline V gene (reference sequence). CDR3 bases: TGTGCCAGCAGCCCGGGGGGGGACAATCTAGCTTTCTTT. This sequence encodes CASSPGGDNLAFF.

This clonotype was detected a few times. V usage is TRBV7-8 and J usage is TRBJ1-6, with 7 bases identical to TRBD1. This CDR3 comprises 20 residues. J gave up 0 bases and V 4 bases, and 15 bases lay outside the gene matches. Germline loops: CDR1 SGHVS, CDR2 FQNEAQ. The CDR3 sequence: CASSSIETGLSDSYNSPLHF. The CDR3 DNA is TGTGCCAGCAGCTCAATAGAGACAGGGTTGTCAGACTCCTATAATTCACCCCTCCACTTT.

The chain carries TRBV15 and TRBJ1-6; TRBD1 agrees at 9 bases. The CDR3 is 16 residues long. The J segment lost 2 bases and the V segment lost 5 bases, leaving 4 bases of the junction unmatched. Germline CDR1 LNHNV, CDR2 YYDKDF (reference sequence). The CDR3 here is CATSSRDRAYNSPLHF. Written as DNA, the CDR3 is TGTGCCACCAGCTCGCGGGACAGGGCCTATAATTCACCCCTCCACTTT.

There are a few counts of this clonotype. The chain employs TRBV6-6 and TRBJ2-1, with TRBD2 identical over 11 bases. Germline V CDR1 and CDR2: MNHNY, SVGAGI (reference sequence). This CDR3 contains 16 residues. V was clipped by 2 bases and J by 7 bases; unmatched bases: 7. The CDR3: CASSYGLAGGPNEQFF. In DNA form, the CDR3 reads TGTGCCAGCAGTTACGGGTTAGCGGGGGGGCCGAATGAGCAGTTCTTC.

This clonotype was observed at least ten times. This chain joins TRBV30 and TRBJ2-4, with D perhaps TRBD2 (7 bases). Trimming removed 3 bases from V and 8 bases from J, with 17 bases in between. Per the germline V gene, CDR1 is GTSNPN and CDR2 is SVGIG (reference sequence). The CDR3 extends over 14 amino acids. CDR3 loop: CAWRRGGASDIQYF. For the CDR3, the DNA is TGTGCCTGGAGAAGGGGGGGGGCCTCGGACATTCAGTACTTC.

The CDR3 loop is CASGRGTGNTIYF. In DNA form, the CDR3 reads TGCGCCAGCGGCAGGGGGACTGGAAACACCATATATTTT. V is TRBV5-1 and J is TRBJ1-3, with 7 bases matching TRBD1. Germline V gives CDR1 SGHRS, CDR2 YFSETQ. Trimming at V came to 7 bases and at J to 2 bases, leaving 3 bases not matched to a gene. The CDR3 covers 13 residues.

This clonotype was counted between two and nine times. The chain couples TRBV20-1 to TRBJ2-3, with 10 bases identical to TRBD2. Germline V CDR1 and CDR2: DFQATT, SNEGSKA (reference sequence). Trimming removed 3 bases from V and 2 bases from J; junction bases left unmatched: 5. This CDR3 has 15 amino acids. The CDR3 spells CSARKAGGPTDTQYF. DNA for the CDR3: TGCAGTGCTAGGAAAGCGGGGGGGCCCACAGATACGCAGTATTTT.

This chain uses TRBV20-1 with TRBJ1-5; 8 bases are a match to TRBD1. Looked up from germline, CDR1 is DFQATT and CDR2 is SNEGSKA (reference sequence). The J segment lost 5 bases and the V segment lost 1 base, leaving 7 bases of the junction unmatched. The CDR3 runs 15 residues. The CDR3 reads CSARGGQGAYQPQHF. In nucleotides, the CDR3 is TGCAGTGCTAGAGGGGGCCAGGGGGCATATCAGCCCCAGCATTTT.

The chain carries TRBV7-2 and TRBJ1-5, with TRBD1 matching over 8 bases. In germline, CDR1 is SGHTA, CDR2 FQGNSA. The CDR3 covers 15 residues. J lost 9 bases, V lost 5 bases, and 12 bases had no gene match. CDR3 nucleotides: TGTGCCAGCAGCCCGACAGGGGACAGGTTTTTGCCCCAGCATTTT. Translating it yields CASSPTGDRFLPQHF.

This clonotype was seen many times. This CDR3 is CASRDRTGGWGNQPQHF. The CDR3 DNA reads as TGTGCCAGCAGGGATCGGACAGGGGGCTGGGGCAATCAGCCCCAGCATTTT. The rearrangement uses TRBV2 and TRBJ1-5; 11 bases align to TRBD1. Germline CDR1 and CDR2: SNHLY and FYNNEI. This CDR3 is built from 17 residues. V gave up 6 bases and J gave up 2 bases; unmatched junction bases: 9.

The table lists this clonotype with many counts. The chain joins TRBV5-1 to TRBJ1-1, with TRBD1 matching 7 bases. Germline loops: CDR1 SGHRS, CDR2 YFSETQ. The V segment lost 0 bases and the J segment 4 bases; nucleotides outside the gene matches: 6. CDR3 size: 15 residues. The CDR3 DNA reads TGCGCCAGCAGCTTGGAGGCCGGACAGGTCACTGAAGCTTTCTTT. Its protein is CASSLEAGQVTEAFF. Supplemented by reference TRBV5-1 and TRBJ1-1, the full variable domain reads KAGVTQTPRYLIKTRGQQVTLSCSPISGHRSVSWYQQTPGQGLQFLFEYFSETQRNKGNFPGRFSGRQFSNSRSEMNVSTLELGDSALYLCASSLEAGQVTEAFFGQGTRLTVV.

In its sample, this clonotype was seen many times. The chain combines TRBV5-1 with TRBJ2-1; D may be TRBD2 (7 bases). The V and J ends lost 6 bases and 8 bases respectively, with 18 bases between them. The CDR3 spans 14 residues. Germline V lookup: CDR1 SGHRS, CDR2 YFSETQ. CDR3 DNA sequence: TGCGCCAGCACACGGGGGGCTTCCCCCGATGAGCAGTTCTTC. Protein sequence: CASTRGASPDEQFF.

A single count supports this clonotype. V is TRBV6-1 and J is TRBJ2-4; 15 bases are shared with TRBD2. The CDR3 is 18 residues long. Trimming at V came to 5 bases and at J to 8 bases, leaving 13 bases not matched to a gene. Germline V gene data show CDR1 as MNHNS and CDR2 as SASEGT. Written as DNA, the CDR3 is TGTGCCAGCAGTCGCCAACCGGGACTAGCGGGGGGCAGCGACATTCAGTACTTC. This gives the protein CASSRQPGLAGGSDIQYF.

In this sample, this clonotype turned up many times. The chain couples TRBV12-3 or TRBV12-4 to TRBJ2-7; 10 bases are a match to TRBD1. V was pared by 6 bases and J by 3 bases, with 2 bases of the junction left unmatched. CDR3 length: 13 amino acids. Written as DNA, the CDR3 is TGTGCCAGCAGCGGGACAGGGGACTACGAGCAGTACTTC. It specifies CASSGTGDYEQYF.

This clonotype was seen a few times. V is TRBV5-1 and J is TRBJ1-3; D gene unclear. Germline V gene lookup returns CDR1 SGHRS and CDR2 YFSETQ. The V end lost 2 bases, the J end lost 4 bases, and 13 bases lay between the germline ends. This CDR3 comprises 15 residues. This chain's CDR3 is CASSFDAGVGNTIYF. CDR3 coding DNA: TGCGCCAGCAGCTTCGACGCCGGGGTCGGAAACACCATATATTTT.